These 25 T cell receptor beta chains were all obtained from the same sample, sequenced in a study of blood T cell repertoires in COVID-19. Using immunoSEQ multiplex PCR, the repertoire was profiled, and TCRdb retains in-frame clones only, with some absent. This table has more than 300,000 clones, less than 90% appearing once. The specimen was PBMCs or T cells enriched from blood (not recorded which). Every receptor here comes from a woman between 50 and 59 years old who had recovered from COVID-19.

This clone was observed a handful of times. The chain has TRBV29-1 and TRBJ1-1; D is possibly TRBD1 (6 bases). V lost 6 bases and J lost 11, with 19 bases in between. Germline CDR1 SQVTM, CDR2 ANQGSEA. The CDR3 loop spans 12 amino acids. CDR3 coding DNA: TGCAGCGTCCTGACAGGAATTTCTTCGGCTTTCTTT. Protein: CSVLTGISSAFF.

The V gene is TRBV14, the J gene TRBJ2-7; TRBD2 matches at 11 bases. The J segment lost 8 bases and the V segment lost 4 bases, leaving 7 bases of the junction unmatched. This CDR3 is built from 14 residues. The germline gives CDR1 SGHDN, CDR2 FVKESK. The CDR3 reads CASSLAGGALQQYF. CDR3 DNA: TGTGCCAGCAGCCTAGCGGGGGGGGCCTTGCAGCAGTACTTC. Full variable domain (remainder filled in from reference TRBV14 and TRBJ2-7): EAGVTQFPSHSVIEKGQTVTLRCDPISGHDNLYWYRRVMGKEIKFLLHFVKESKQDESGMPNNRFLAERTGGTYSTLKVQPAELEDSGVYFCASSLAGGALQQYFGPGTRLTVT.

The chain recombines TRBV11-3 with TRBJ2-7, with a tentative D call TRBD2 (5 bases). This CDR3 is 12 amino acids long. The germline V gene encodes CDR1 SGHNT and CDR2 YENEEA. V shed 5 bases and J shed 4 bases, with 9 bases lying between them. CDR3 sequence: CASSQGRYEQYF. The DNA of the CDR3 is TGTGCCAGCAGCCAAGGGAGATACGAGCAGTACTTC.

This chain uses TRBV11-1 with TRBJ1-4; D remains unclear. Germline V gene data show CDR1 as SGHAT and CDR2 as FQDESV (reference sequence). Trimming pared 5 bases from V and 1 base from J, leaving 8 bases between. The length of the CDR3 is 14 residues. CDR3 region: CASSPSGTNEKLFF. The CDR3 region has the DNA TGTGCCAGCAGCCCCAGCGGAACTAATGAAAAACTGTTTTTT.

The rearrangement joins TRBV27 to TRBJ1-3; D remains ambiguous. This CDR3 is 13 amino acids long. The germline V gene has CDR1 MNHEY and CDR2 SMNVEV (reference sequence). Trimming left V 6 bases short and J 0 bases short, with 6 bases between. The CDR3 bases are TGTGCCAGCAGATCCCACTCTGGAAACACCATATATTTT. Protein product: CASRSHSGNTIYF.

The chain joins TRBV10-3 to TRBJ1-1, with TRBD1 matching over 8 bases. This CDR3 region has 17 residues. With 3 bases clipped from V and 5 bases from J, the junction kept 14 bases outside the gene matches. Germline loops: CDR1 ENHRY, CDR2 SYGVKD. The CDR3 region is CAISDYTGGQGQTEAFF. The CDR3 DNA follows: TGTGCCATCAGTGACTATACAGGGGGTCAAGGGCAAACTGAAGCTTTCTTT.

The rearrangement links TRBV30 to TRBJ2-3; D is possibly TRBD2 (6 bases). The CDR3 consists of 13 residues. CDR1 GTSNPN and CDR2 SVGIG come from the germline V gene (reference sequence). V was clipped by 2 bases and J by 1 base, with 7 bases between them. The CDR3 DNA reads TGTGCCTGGAGTAAGCGGGGCACAGATACGCAGTATTTT. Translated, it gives CAWSKRGTDTQYF.

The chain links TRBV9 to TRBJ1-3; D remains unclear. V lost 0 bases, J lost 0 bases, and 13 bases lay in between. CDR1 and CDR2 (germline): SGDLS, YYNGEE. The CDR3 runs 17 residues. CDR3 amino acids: CASSVGWALSSGNTIYF. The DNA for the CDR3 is TGTGCCAGCAGCGTAGGATGGGCCCTAAGCTCTGGAAACACCATATATTTT.

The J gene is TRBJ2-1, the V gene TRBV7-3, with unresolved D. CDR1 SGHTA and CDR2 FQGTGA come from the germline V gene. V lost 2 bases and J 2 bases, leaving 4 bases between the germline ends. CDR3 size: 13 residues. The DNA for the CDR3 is TGTGCCAGCAGCTTACCTGCCTACAATGAGCAGTTCTTC. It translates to CASSLPAYNEQFF. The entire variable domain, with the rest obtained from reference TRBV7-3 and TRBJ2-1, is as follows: GAGVSQTPSNKVTEKGKYVELRCDPISGHTALYWYRQSLGQGPEFLIYFQGTGAADDSGLPNDRFFAVRPEGSVSTLKIQRTERGDSAVYLCASSLPAYNEQFFGPGTRLTVL.

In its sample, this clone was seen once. The chain's CDR3 is CASTLTGYEQFF. Written as DNA, the CDR3 is TGTGCCAGCACCCTGACAGGGTATGAGCAGTTCTTC. V and J are TRBV12-3 or TRBV12-4 and TRBJ2-1; 7 bases agree with TRBD1. V was clipped by 7 bases and J by 8 bases; unmatched bases: 5. This CDR3 contains 12 residues.

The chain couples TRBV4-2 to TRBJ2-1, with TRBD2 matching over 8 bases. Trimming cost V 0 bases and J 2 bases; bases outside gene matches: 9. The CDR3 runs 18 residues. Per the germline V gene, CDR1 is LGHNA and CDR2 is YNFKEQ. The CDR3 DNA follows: TGTGCCAGCAGCCAAGATGGTCCGGGACTAGGGGCCTACAATGAGCAGTTCTTC. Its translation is CASSQDGPGLGAYNEQFF.

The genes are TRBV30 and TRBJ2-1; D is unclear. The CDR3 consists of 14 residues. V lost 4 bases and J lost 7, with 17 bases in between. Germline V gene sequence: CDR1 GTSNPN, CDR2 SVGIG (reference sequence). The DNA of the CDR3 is TGTGCCTGGAACCGAAATACAATGAGGAATGAGCAGTTCTTC. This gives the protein CAWNRNTMRNEQFF. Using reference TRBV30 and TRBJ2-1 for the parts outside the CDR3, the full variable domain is SQTIHQWPATLVQPVGSPLSLECTVEGTSNPNLYWYRQAAGRGLQLLFYSVGIGQISSEVPQNLSASRPQDRQFILSSKKLLLSDSGFYLCAWNRNTMRNEQFFGPGTRLTVL.

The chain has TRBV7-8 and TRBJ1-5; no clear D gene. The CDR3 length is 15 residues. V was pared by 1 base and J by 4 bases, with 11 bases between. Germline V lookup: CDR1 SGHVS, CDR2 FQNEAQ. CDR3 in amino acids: CASSLELAPNQPQHF. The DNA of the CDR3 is TGTGCCAGCAGCTTAGAGTTAGCGCCAAATCAGCCCCAGCATTTT.

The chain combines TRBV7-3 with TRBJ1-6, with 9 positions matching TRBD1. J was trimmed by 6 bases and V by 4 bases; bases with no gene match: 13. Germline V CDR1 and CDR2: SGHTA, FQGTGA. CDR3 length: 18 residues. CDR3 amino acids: CASSSTGGLGPPNSPLHF. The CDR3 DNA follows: TGTGCCAGCAGCTCCACAGGGGGCTTGGGGCCTCCTAATTCACCCCTCCACTTT.

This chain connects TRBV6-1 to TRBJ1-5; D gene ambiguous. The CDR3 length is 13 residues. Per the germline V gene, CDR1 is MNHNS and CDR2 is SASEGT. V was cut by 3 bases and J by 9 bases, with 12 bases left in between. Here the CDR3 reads CASSERYPGPQHF. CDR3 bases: TGTGCCAGCAGTGAGCGATACCCTGGGCCCCAGCATTTT.

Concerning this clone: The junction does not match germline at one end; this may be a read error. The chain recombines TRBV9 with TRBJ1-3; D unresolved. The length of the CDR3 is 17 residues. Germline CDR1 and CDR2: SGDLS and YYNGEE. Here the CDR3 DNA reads TGTGCCAGCAGCGTAGGGGGAGTTGGGATATCTGGATACACCATATATTTT. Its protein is CASSVGGVGISGYTIYF.

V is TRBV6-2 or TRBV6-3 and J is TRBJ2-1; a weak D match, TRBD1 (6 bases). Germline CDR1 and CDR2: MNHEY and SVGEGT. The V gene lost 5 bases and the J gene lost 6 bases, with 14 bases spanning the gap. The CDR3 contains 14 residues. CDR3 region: CASSPQGQPNEQFF. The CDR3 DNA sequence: TGTGCCAGCAGTCCACAGGGTCAGCCCAATGAGCAGTTCTTC.

The chain's CDR3 is CASSTSGSTDTQYF. CDR3 coding DNA: TGTGCCAGCAGCACTAGCGGTAGCACAGATACGCAGTATTTT. This chain connects TRBV11-2 to TRBJ2-3; the match to TRBD2 covers 8 bases. The germline gives CDR1 SGHAT, CDR2 FQNNGV. The CDR3 extends over 14 amino acids. The V segment lost 5 bases and the J segment 0 bases; nucleotides outside the gene matches: 1.

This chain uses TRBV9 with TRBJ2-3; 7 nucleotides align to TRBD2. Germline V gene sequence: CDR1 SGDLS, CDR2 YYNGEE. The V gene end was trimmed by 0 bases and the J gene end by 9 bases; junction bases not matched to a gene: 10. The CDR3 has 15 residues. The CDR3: CASSVVAGRPGTQYF. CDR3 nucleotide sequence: TGTGCCAGCAGCGTAGTAGCGGGCCGGCCGGGAACGCAGTATTTT.

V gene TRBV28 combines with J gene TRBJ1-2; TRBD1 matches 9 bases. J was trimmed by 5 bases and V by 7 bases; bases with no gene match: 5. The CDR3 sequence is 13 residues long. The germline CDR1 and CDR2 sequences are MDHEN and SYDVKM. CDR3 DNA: TGTGCCAGCAAGGGACAGGGTTGGTATGGCTACACCTTC. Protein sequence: CASKGQGWYGYTF.

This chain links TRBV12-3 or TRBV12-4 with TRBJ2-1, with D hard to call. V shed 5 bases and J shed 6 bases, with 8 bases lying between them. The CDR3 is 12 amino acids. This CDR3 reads CASSITSNEQFF. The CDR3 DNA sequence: TGTGCCAGCAGTATAACCAGCAATGAGCAGTTCTTC.

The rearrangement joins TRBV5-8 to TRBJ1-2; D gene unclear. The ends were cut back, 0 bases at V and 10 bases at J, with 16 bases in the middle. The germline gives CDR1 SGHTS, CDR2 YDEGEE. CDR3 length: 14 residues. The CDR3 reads CASSLVGRTRDYTF. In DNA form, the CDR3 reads TGTGCCAGCAGCTTGGTTGGGAGGACCCGAGACTACACCTTC.

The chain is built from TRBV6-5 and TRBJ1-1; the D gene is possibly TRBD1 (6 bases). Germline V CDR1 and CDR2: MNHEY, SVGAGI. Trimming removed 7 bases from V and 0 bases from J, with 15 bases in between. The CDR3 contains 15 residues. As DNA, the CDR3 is TGTGCCAGCACAACTGGGGGGGCGATGAACACTGAAGCTTTCTTT. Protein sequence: CASTTGGAMNTEAFF.

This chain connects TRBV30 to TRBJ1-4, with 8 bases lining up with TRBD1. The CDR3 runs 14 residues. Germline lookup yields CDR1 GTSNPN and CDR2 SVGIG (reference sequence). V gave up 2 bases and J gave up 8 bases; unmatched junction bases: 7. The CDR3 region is CAWSRTGFQEKLFF. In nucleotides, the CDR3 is TGTGCCTGGAGTCGGACAGGGTTCCAGGAAAAACTGTTTTTT.

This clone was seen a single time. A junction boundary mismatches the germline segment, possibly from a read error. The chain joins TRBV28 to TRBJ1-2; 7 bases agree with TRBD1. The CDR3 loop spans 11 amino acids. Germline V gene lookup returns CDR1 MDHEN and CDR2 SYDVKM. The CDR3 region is CASAADRVSLF. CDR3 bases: TGTGCCAGCGCCGCTGACAGGGTTTCCCTCTTC.